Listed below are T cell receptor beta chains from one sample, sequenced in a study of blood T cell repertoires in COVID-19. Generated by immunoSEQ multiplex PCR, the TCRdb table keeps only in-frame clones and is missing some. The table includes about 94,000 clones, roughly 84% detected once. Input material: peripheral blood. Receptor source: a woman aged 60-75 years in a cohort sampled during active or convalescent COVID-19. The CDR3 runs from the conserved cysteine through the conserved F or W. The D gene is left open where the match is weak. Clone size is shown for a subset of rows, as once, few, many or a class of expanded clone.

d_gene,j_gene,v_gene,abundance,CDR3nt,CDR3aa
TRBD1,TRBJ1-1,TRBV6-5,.,TGTGCCAGCAGTTCCCAGGGGGCGAACACTGAAGCTTTCTTT,CASSSQGANTEAFF
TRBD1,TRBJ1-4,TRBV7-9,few,TGTGCCAGCAGCTTAGGGGGACAGGGGGCTGAAAAACTGTTTTTT,CASSLGGQGAEKLFF
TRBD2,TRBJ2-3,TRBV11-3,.,TGTGCCAGCAGCTCTTCACCTCTAGCGGGGGCCCAGGGAGATACGCAGTATTTT,CASSSSPLAGAQGDTQYF
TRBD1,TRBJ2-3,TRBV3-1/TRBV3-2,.,TGTGCCAGCAGCCACAGGGGGCCGGACACAGATACGCAGTATTTT,CASSHRGPDTDTQYF
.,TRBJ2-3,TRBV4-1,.,TGCGCCAGCAGCCAAACGCGGGGCGTAGCTGGAACAGATACGCAGTATTTT,CASSQTRGVAGTDTQYF
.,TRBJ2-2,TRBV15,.,TGTGCCACCAGCAGAGTGGGCTCTCACACCGGGGAGCTGTTTTTT,CATSRVGSHTGELFF
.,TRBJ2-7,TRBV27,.,TGTGCCAGCAGTTTCAGCCCCGGGTTCGAGCAGTACTTC,CASSFSPGFEQYF
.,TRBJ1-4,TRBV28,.,TGTGCCAGCAGCCACCGATGGACACGTTCCGAAAAACTGTTTTTT,CASSHRWTRSEKLFF
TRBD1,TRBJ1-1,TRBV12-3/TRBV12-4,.,TGTGCCAGCAGTATGACAGGGACTGAAGCTTTCTTT,CASSMTGTEAFF
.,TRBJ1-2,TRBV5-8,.,TGTGCCAGCAGCCTACCTGGAGACAGCCACCTCTCCTCCAGGGCCTTC,CASSLPGDSHLSSRAF
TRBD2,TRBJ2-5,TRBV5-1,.,TGCGCCAGCAGCTTGCTGACTAGCATTCAAGAGACCCAGTACTTC,CASSLLTSIQETQYF
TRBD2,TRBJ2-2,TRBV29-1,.,TGCAGCGTTGGGGGAGGGATCGGGGAGCTGTTTTTT,CSVGGGIGELFF
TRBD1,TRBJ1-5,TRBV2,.,TGTGCCAGCAGGGGACAGGGGAGCAATCAGCCCCAGCATTTT,CASRGQGSNQPQHF
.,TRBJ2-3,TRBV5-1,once,TGCGCCAGCAGCACCCGAGGAAGCGGTCAAAGCACAGATACGCAGTATTTT,CASSTRGSGQSTDTQYF
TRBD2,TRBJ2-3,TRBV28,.,TGTGCCAGCTATACTAGCGGGAGTGGAGATACGCAGTATTTT,CASYTSGSGDTQYF
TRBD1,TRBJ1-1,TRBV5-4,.,TGTGCCAGCAGCTCTCACCAGGGGGGAGGCACTGAAGCTTTCTTT,CASSSHQGGGTEAFF
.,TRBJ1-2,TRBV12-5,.,TGTGCTAGTGGTTTCATAGGGGGGGGAAAAAATGGCTACACCTTC,CASGFIGGGKNGYTF
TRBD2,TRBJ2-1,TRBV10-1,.,TGCGCCAGCAGCGCTAGCGGGAGTGCTGAGCAGTTCTTC,CASSASGSAEQFF
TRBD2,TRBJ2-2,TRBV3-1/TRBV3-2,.,TGTGCCAGCAGCCAAGGCGAGCGGGGGGCGTCCGGGGAGCTGTTTTTT,CASSQGERGASGELFF
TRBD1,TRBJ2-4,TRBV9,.,TGTGCCAGCAGCACCCCGGGACAGGGGCTTCTAGCCAAAAACATTCAGTACTTC,CASSTPGQGLLAKNIQYF
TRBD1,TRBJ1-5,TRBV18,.,TGTGCCAGCTATCAACGGCCTGGACAGGGACCCGGCTATAGCAATCAGCCCCAGCATTTT,CASYQRPGQGPGYSNQPQHF
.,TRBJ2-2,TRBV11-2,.,TGTGCCAGCAGCAGTCAGGGCCCCGGGGAGCTGTTTTTT,CASSSQGPGELFF
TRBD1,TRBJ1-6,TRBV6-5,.,TGTGCCAGCAGTTACTCCGGGACAGGGAATTCACCCCTCCACTTT,CASSYSGTGNSPLHF
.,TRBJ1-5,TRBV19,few,TGTGCCAGTAGTATAGATAAGGGGCCGGGGGGACAGCCCCAGCATTTT,CASSIDKGPGGQPQHF
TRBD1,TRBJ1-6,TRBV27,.,TGTGCCAGCAGTTTATCGATGCCAATCCCGGGACAGGGCCGCGCCTATAATTCACCCCTCCACTTT,CASSLSMPIPGQGRAYNSPLHF
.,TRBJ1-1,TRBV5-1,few,TGCGCCAGCAGCTTGGCCGGGGGTTCGTACACTGAAGCTTTCTTT,CASSLAGGSYTEAFF
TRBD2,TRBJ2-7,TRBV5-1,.,TGCGCCAGCAGCCCTCTAGCGGGAGGATCCTACGAGCAGTACTTC,CASSPLAGGSYEQYF
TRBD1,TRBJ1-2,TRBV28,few,TGTGCCAGCTCGAACCTCCCCGGGACAGGGTCCCCCCTCTATGGCTACACCTTC,CASSNLPGTGSPLYGYTF
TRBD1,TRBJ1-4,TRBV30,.,TGTGCCTGGAGGGTAGGACAGGGCCTTAATGAAAAACTGTTTTTT,CAWRVGQGLNEKLFF
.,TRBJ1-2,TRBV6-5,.,TGTGCCAGCAGTTCGGGGGGAGGCTACACCTTC,CASSSGGGYTF
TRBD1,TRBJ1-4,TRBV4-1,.,TGCGCCAGCAGCCAAGTGGGGACAGGGAGGACTAATGAAAAACTGTTTTTT,CASSQVGTGRTNEKLFF
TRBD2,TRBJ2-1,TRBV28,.,TGTGCCAGCAAAACGGGAGGGCTCAATGAGCAGTTCTTC,CASKTGGLNEQFF
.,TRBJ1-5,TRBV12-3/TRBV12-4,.,TGTGCCAGCAGTTTAGCCCTGGGCCAGCCCCAGCATTTT,CASSLALGQPQHF
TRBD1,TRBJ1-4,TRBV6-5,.,TGTGCCAGCAGTACCTACAGGGGGGCTAATGAAAAACTGTTTTTT,CASSTYRGANEKLFF
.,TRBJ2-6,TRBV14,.,TGTGCCAGCAGCACAAGCTCTGGGGCCAACGTCCTGACTTTC,CASSTSSGANVLTF
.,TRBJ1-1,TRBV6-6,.,TGTGCCAGCAGTTCTAGGGGGGGCTTGGCTGAAGCTTTCTTT,CASSSRGGLAEAFF
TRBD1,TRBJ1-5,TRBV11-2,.,TGTGCCAGCAGCGCCGGGACAGGGTATAGCAATCAGCCCCAGCATTTT,CASSAGTGYSNQPQHF
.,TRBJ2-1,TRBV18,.,TGTGCCAGCTCGCCCCCGTCCGGGAATGAGCAGTTCTTC,CASSPPSGNEQFF
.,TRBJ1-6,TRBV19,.,TGTGCCAGTAGTATCCCAGACAGTTTTAATTCACCCCTCCACTTT,CASSIPDSFNSPLHF
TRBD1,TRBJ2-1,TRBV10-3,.,TGTGCCATCAGTGGCCGGGACAGGGGTGTAGAGCAGTTCTTC,CAISGRDRGVEQFF
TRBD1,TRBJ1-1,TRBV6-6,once,TGTGCCAGCAGTTACCTCGGACAGGGAGGGACTGAAGCTTTCTTT,CASSYLGQGGTEAFF
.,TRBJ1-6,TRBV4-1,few,TGCGCCAGCAGCCCAGTTGCCTCACCCCTCCACTTT,CASSPVASPLHF
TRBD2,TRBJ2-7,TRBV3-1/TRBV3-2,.,TGTGCCAGCAGCCTAGGACTAGCGGGGGCCTACGAGCAGTACTTC,CASSLGLAGAYEQYF
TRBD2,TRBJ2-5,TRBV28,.,TGTGCCAGCAGTTTACCCTTCCTACTAGCGGGAGCCGAGACCCAGTACTTC,CASSLPFLLAGAETQYF
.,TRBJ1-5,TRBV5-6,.,TGTGCCAGCAGCTGGGGGCCAGATAGCAATCAGCCCCAGCATTTT,CASSWGPDSNQPQHF